These T cell receptor beta chains were read from a single sample in a study of human T cells and chemical hapten exposure. One entry per CDR3 protein, called by TCRdb with MiXCR from the RACE reads. The data show 330,000 or so distinct CDR3 sequences, with around 6% seen just once and less than 6.5% held by the top ten. Sample: whole blood, taken in connection with sensitization to the hapten diphenylcyclopropenone (DPC). The origin of the receptors is a woman aged 18-30 years with alopecia areata. Some clones in this sample may be carry-over from other donors' samples. Each CDR3 is given with its conserved first and last residue. D genes are given only for firm matches. Part of the rows lack a size; the others show once, few, many or a class for expanded clones.

>TRBD1|TRBJ2-7|TRBV6-5|many
CASSSATGWPYEQYF
TGTGCCAGCAGTTCGGCGACAGGGTGGCCCTACGAGCAGTACTTC
>.|TRBJ2-7|TRBV13|many
CASSSGPASYEQYF
TGTGCCAGCAGCTCGGGACCGGCCTCCTACGAGCAGTACTTC
>.|TRBJ1-3|TRBV6-5|few
CASSYSRKERTIYF
TGTGCCAGCAGTTACTCGAGAAAAGAGAGGACCATATATTTT
>TRBD1|TRBJ1-2|TRBV20-1|many
CSARRTGGFYGYTF
TGCAGTGCTCGAAGGACAGGGGGCTTCTATGGCTACACCTTC
>.|TRBJ1-1|TRBV5-1|.
CASTVRGGGTEAFF
TGCGCCAGCACCGTAAGAGGAGGGGGCACTGAAGCTTTCTTT
>.|TRBJ2-7|TRBV20-1|.
CSARSRPLRSEQYF
TGCAGTGCTAGATCGAGACCACTTCGGAGCGAGCAGTACTTC
>TRBD1|TRBJ1-1|TRBV10-2|few
CASSKGTDEAFF
TGCGCCAGCAGTAAAGGGACAGATGAAGCTTTCTTT
>.|TRBJ2-7|TRBV12-3/TRBV12-4|.
CASSSVPGVVNF
TGTGCCAGCAGTTCGGTACCGGGGGTGGTAAACTTC
>.|TRBJ1-6|TRBV5-5|many
CASSEDLSPLHF
TGTGCCAGCAGCGAGGACCTTTCACCCCTCCACTTT
>.|TRBJ1-2|TRBV20-1|many
CSAPSANYGYTF
TGCAGTGCTCCGAGTGCTAACTATGGCTACACCTTC